This TCR beta chain was recorded in a study of blood T cell repertoires in COVID-19. Across the study: Samples taken during acute and convalescent COVID-19 were collected in the United States, Italy and Spain. T cells, B-cell-depleted T cells, or PBMCs supplied cDNA or gDNA.

Authors' processing steps: The authors estimated nucleated cell counts from reference gene primer amplification. Profiled with immunoSEQ multiplex PCR; TCRdb holds only in-frame clones, not every one. D and trimming were read from the DNA, whereas the V and J calls and clone size are those reported in that table. The sample lists 240,000 or so clones, around 86% occurring once. The germline gives CDR1 SGHTA, CDR2 FQGNSA. The CDR3 sequence is 15 residues long. V lost 5 bases, J lost 5 bases, and 6 bases stayed unmatched. The source material was peripheral blood. This sequence joins TRBV7-2 and TRBJ2-1; 10 bases agree with TRBD2. This receptor was identified in an elderly man with acute or convalescent COVID-19. This CDR3 reads CASSQRGGRNNEQFF. Here the CDR3 DNA reads TGTGCCAGCAGCCAGCGGGGGGGCCGGAACAATGAGCAGTTCTTC. Full variable domain (rest looked up from reference TRBV7-2 and TRBJ2-1): GAGVSQSPSNKVTEKGKDVELRCDPISGHTALYWYRQSLGQGLEFLIYFQGNSAPDKSGLPSDRFSAERTGGSVSTLTIQRTQQEDSAVYLCASSQRGGRNNEQFFGPGTRLTVL.